Ten or more counts support the clone carrying this T cell receptor (beta chain). MiXCR, run by TCRdb on the RACE reads, gives a single entry per CDR3 protein. Of approximately 260,000 distinct CDR3 sequences listed, approximately 7.5% are singletons. This sample is drawn from a study of human T cells and chemical hapten exposure. Time point here: pre-sensitization, week 0. Described treatment: therapeutic diphenylcyclopropenone sensitization with weekly scalp DPC. Total RNA came from unfractionated whole blood. Sequencing was performed on whole blood, taken in connection with sensitization to the hapten diphenylcyclopropenone (DPC). The clonotype originates from a man between 18 and 35 years old with alopecia areata. Some clones in this sample may be carry-over from other donors' samples.

The CDR3 DNA reads as TGTGCCAGCAGCTTCGGACAGGCCGGGGAGACCCAGTACTTC. Its protein is CASSFGQAGETQYF. J is TRBJ2-5 and V is TRBV14; 7 positions agree with TRBD1. With 5 bases clipped from V and 5 bases from J, the junction kept 8 bases outside the gene matches. The CDR3 contains 14 residues. CDR1 and CDR2 from the germline V gene are SGHDN and FVKESK.